The clone carrying this TCR beta chain came up once. No antigen is known for it. This CDR3 is 14 amino acids long. Between the trimmed V and J ends, which lost 0 bases and 4 bases, there was a span of 9 bases. CDR1 LGHNA and CDR2 YNFKEQ come from the germline V gene. These data are taken from a study of T cell repertoires in cytomegalovirus infection. Looking at the study overall: Well-studied HLA-B-restricted CMV epitopes were used in the study alongside recently identified HLA-C-restricted ones. It was the public TCR beta signatures that indicated both CMV infection and matching HLA type. Study outcomes and limitations: Ex vivo, HLA-C-restricted CMV-specific TCR beta clonotypes prevailed over the rest of the response. The cumulative frequency of public TCR beta families distinguished individuals who carried CMV together with the relevant HLA.

Each CDR3 protein gets one entry after TCRdb re-called the reads with MiXCR. Here the sample spans 450,000 to 600,000 distinct CDR3 sequences, about 42% being singletons. This receptor was identified in a human donor in good health (CMV status not recorded). Some clones in this sample may be carry-over from other donors' samples. V usage is TRBV4-2 and J usage is TRBJ1-1; no definite D call. The sequenced sample was cultured PBMCs, obtained from culture after CMV antigen stimulation. CDR3 nucleotides: TGTGCCAGCAGCCAAGATAGGGCAGGCACTGAAGCTTTCTTT. Protein sequence: CASSQDRAGTEAFF.